One and the same sample provided the 28 T cell receptor beta chains below, sequenced in a study of T-cell memory formation after mild COVID-19. TCRdb independently ran MiXCR on the 5' RACE reads; one entry per CDR3 protein. Of about 250,000 distinct CDR3 sequences in the sample, less than 20% were seen once. Sequences were obtained from PBMCs or a T cell subset sorted from them (not recorded which). These receptors all come from an adult woman who had mild COVID-19 (a few samples of this study predate the infection). Cell type and time point are not known.

The chain employs TRBV5-4 and TRBJ2-5; TRBD1 or TRBD2 may be the D gene (5 bases each). The CDR3 covers 16 residues. V shed 2 bases and J shed 3 bases, with 17 bases lying between them. Germline assignment: CDR1 SGHNT and CDR2 YYREEE (reference sequence). The CDR3 sequence: CASSFGFRGAEETQYF. CDR3 nucleotide sequence: TGTGCCAGCAGCTTTGGTTTCAGAGGGGCGGAAGAGACCCAGTACTTC.

The rearrangement joins TRBV12-3 or TRBV12-4 to TRBJ2-3; possible D gene TRBD2, 5 bases. V lost 6 bases to trimming and J lost 5 bases, with 21 bases between them. The CDR3 covers 16 residues. Written as DNA, the CDR3 is TGTGCCAGCAGCCCGTATGGAGCCCTGGGAGTAGATACGCAGTATTTT. Protein sequence: CASSPYGALGVDTQYF.

This clonotype has more than one count but fewer than ten. The chain carries TRBV7-2 and TRBJ2-3; no firm D call. The CDR3 extends over 15 amino acids. V shed 5 bases and J shed 1 base, with 13 bases lying between them. CDR1 SGHTA and CDR2 FQGNSA come from the germline V gene. The CDR3 DNA sequence: TGTGCCAGCAGCCCAGCTCAGAGCGGCACAGATACGCAGTATTTT. Translated: CASSPAQSGTDTQYF.

This clonotype was seen once. The rearrangement uses TRBV18 and TRBJ1-6, with D possibly matching TRBD1 (6 bases). The CDR3 has 15 residues. V was clipped by 0 bases and J by 7 bases, with 10 bases between them. The germline V gene encodes CDR1 KGHSH and CDR2 LQKENI. The CDR3 DNA reads TGTGCCAGCTCACCACCGCAGGGGCCGAATTCACCCCTCCACTTT. As protein: CASSPPQGPNSPLHF.

The V call is TRBV10-3, the J call TRBJ2-7; D may be TRBD2 (7 bases). The CDR3 length is 15 residues. Germline V gene lookup returns CDR1 ENHRY and CDR2 SYGVKD. The V end lost 4 bases, the J end lost 4 bases, and 17 bases lay between the germline ends. CDR3 sequence (DNA): TGTGCCATCAGTGGGGGGGCGGGAGTCAATTACGAGCAGTACTTC. The encoded protein is CAISGGAGVNYEQYF.

This clonotype was seen only a few times. The chain links TRBV6-5 to TRBJ1-1; 8 bases map to TRBD1. V was clipped by 10 bases and J by 4 bases; unmatched bases: 14. This CDR3 comprises 15 residues. Germline V CDR1 and CDR2: MNHEY, SVGAGI. CDR3 region: CATRPGGAAGTEAFF. DNA for the CDR3: TGTGCCACCAGACCAGGGGGCGCAGCCGGCACTGAAGCTTTCTTT.

V and J are TRBV4-3 and TRBJ2-3; 10 bases map to TRBD2. Germline V lookup: CDR1 LGHNA, CDR2 YSLEER. Trimming took 0 bases from V and 0 from J; bases not matched to a gene: 0. This CDR3 comprises 16 residues. CDR3 in amino acids: CASSQETSGSTDTQYF. The CDR3 DNA follows: TGCGCCAGCAGCCAAGAGACTAGCGGGAGCACAGATACGCAGTATTTT.

The CDR3 coding sequence is TGTGCCAGCAGCAACCAAGCCAGGGGAACTGAAGCTTTCTTT. Translated: CASSNQARGTEAFF. This chain uses TRBV3-1 with TRBJ1-1; weak D call: TRBD1 (6 bases). This CDR3 is 14 amino acids long. Germline-derived CDR1 and CDR2 are LGHDT and YNNKEL (reference sequence). The ends were cut back, 5 bases at V and 5 bases at J, with 15 bases in the middle.

This chain connects TRBV10-3 to TRBJ1-2; 8 nucleotides line up with TRBD1. Germline-derived CDR1 and CDR2 are ENHRY and SYGVKD. CDR3 length equals 13 residues. V lost 2 bases and J lost 4; bases outside the gene matches: 0. CDR3 loop: CAISEGTGYGYTF. The CDR3, as DNA: TGTGCCATCAGTGAGGGGACAGGCTATGGCTACACCTTC.

The CDR3 sequence: CASSLEALPAPGELFF. The CDR3 DNA reads as TGTGCCAGCAGCTTAGAAGCGCTGCCAGCACCCGGGGAGCTGTTTTTT. The chain recombines TRBV7-2 with TRBJ2-2, with D unclear. CDR3 length: 16 amino acids. Germline-derived CDR1 and CDR2 are SGHTA and FQGNSA. Deletions cut 1 base from V and 6 bases from J, with 15 bases between.

The chain is built from TRBV7-2 and TRBJ1-1; TRBD1 might be the D (5 bases). The CDR3 is 15 amino acids. From germline, CDR1 is SGHTA and CDR2 FQGNSA. The ends were cut back, 5 bases at V and 1 base at J, with 14 bases in the middle. The CDR3 is CASSRRLGPNTEAFF. CDR3 nucleotide sequence: TGTGCCAGCAGCCGAAGGTTGGGACCGAACACTGAAGCTTTCTTT.

This clonotype was detected a few times. The chain is built from TRBV20-1 and TRBJ2-3, with D possibly being TRBD1 (6 bases). V was pared by 5 bases and J by 5 bases, with 17 bases between. In germline, CDR1 is DFQATT, CDR2 SNEGSKA (reference sequence). This CDR3 has 14 amino acids. The DNA of the CDR3 is TGCAGTGCTGTCCCCCAGGGGCGAGTAGATACGCAGTATTTT. It specifies CSAVPQGRVDTQYF.

The chain links TRBV12-3 or TRBV12-4 to TRBJ1-3, with a tentative D call TRBD1 (5 bases). V lost 6 bases and J 4 bases, leaving 13 bases between the germline ends. The CDR3 runs 14 residues. Written as DNA, the CDR3 is TGTGCCAGCAGCTTGACAGAAAGAGGAAACACCATATATTTT. It codes for CASSLTERGNTIYF.

The CDR3 reads CASRYDRGVNTEAFF. The DNA for the CDR3 is TGTGCCAGCAGATACGACAGGGGGGTCAACACTGAAGCTTTCTTT. V gene TRBV2 combines with J gene TRBJ1-1; 9 bases are a match to TRBD1. CDR3 size: 15 residues. V gave up 6 bases and J gave up 2 bases; unmatched junction bases: 7. Germline V gene data show CDR1 as SNHLY and CDR2 as FYNNEI.

This clonotype has a handful of counts. The chain uses TRBV5-1 and TRBJ2-7; D might be TRBD2 (5 bases). V gave up 2 bases and J gave up 3 bases, with 9 bases separating them. CDR1 is SGHRS, CDR2 YFSETQ, per germline. This CDR3 region has 13 residues. The chain's CDR3 is CASSLEGFYEQYF. CDR3 in DNA: TGCGCCAGCAGCTTAGAGGGCTTCTACGAGCAGTACTTC.

This clonotype was observed a few times. V is TRBV5-1 and J is TRBJ1-5; D gene ambiguous. The V gene's germline CDR1 is SGHRS and CDR2 YFSETQ. The CDR3 consists of 15 residues. The V and J ends lost 1 base and 3 bases respectively, with 11 bases between them. The chain's CDR3 is CASSLSPFLNQPQHF. The CDR3 DNA sequence: TGCGCCAGCAGCTTGAGTCCATTCCTCAATCAGCCCCAGCATTTT.

The V gene is TRBV3-1, the J gene TRBJ2-1; D ambiguous. In germline, CDR1 is LGHDT, CDR2 YNNKEL (reference sequence). Trimming removed 1 base from V and 10 bases from J, with 17 bases in between. The CDR3 has 15 amino acids. In DNA form, the CDR3 reads TGTGCCAGCAGCCAAGGGTTCAGTTTCACCGACGAGCAGTTCTTC. Protein: CASSQGFSFTDEQFF.

CDR3 coding DNA: TGTGCCCTTACGAGGGGGGCGAACACCGGGGAGCTGTTTTTT. This sequence encodes CALTRGANTGELFF. The rearrangement links TRBV5-4 to TRBJ2-2; D may match TRBD1 or TRBD2 (6 bases each). The germline gives CDR1 SGHNT, CDR2 YYREEE (reference sequence). V was shortened by 10 bases and J by 0 bases, with 13 bases between the two germline ends. CDR3 length equals 14 residues.

This chain connects TRBV4-1 to TRBJ2-3; D perhaps matches TRBD1 (6 bases). V lost 4 bases and J lost 6, with 11 bases in between. The CDR3 length is 13 residues. Germline V gene sequence: CDR1 MGHRA, CDR2 YSYEKL. CDR3 coding DNA: TGCGCCAGCAGCCCGACAGGTCAGGATACGCAGTATTTT. Encoded protein: CASSPTGQDTQYF.

This chain links TRBV12-3 or TRBV12-4 with TRBJ2-7, with D unclear. The length of the CDR3 is 14 residues. The V end lost 5 bases, the J end lost 2 bases, and 13 bases lay between the germline ends. The CDR3 nucleotides are TGTGCCAGCAGTCCTTTAGGACGGACCTACGAGCAGTACTTC. This codes for CASSPLGRTYEQYF.

The V and J genes are TRBV12-3 or TRBV12-4 and TRBJ2-1; weak D call: TRBD1 (6 bases). Trimming stripped 6 bases from V and 8 bases from J, with 11 bases between. There are 12 residues in the CDR3. CDR3 DNA: TGTGCCAGCAGACGGGACATCGATGAGCAGTTCTTC. Translating it yields CASRRDIDEQFF.

The gene calls are TRBV5-1 and TRBJ2-1, with D uncertain. Per germline, CDR1 SGHRS and CDR2 YFSETQ. V was shortened by 4 bases and J by 4 bases, with 12 bases between the two germline ends. The CDR3 length is 14 residues. The CDR3: CASSQVAEYNEQFF. CDR3 DNA: TGCGCCAGCAGCCAGGTCGCCGAATACAATGAGCAGTTCTTC.

The chain links TRBV18 to TRBJ2-1, with TRBD1 as a possible D gene (6 bases). The V and J ends lost 2 bases and 10 bases respectively, with 12 bases between them. Germline CDR1 is KGHSH and CDR2 is LQKENI. CDR3 size: 13 residues. DNA for the CDR3: TGTGCCAGCTCACCAAGTTACAGGGCGGAGCAGTTCTTC. Translation: CASSPSYRAEQFF.

This clonotype has a handful of counts. The chain's CDR3 is CASSEQKDHTEAFF. The CDR3 nucleotides are TGTGCCAGCTCAGAGCAGAAGGACCACACTGAAGCTTTCTTT. This chain connects TRBV18 to TRBJ1-1; unclear D gene. CDR3 length: 14 residues. Germline V CDR1 and CDR2: KGHSH, LQKENI. Deletions cut 5 bases from V and 3 bases from J, with 13 bases between.

A few counts support this clonotype. The V and J genes are TRBV2 and TRBJ1-1; D uncertain. V was shortened by 8 bases and J by 3 bases, with 13 bases between the two germline ends. This CDR3 has 13 amino acids. The V gene's germline CDR1 is SNHLY and CDR2 FYNNEI. CDR3 residues: CASVREWDTEAFF. CDR3 sequence (DNA): TGTGCCAGCGTGAGGGAATGGGACACTGAAGCTTTCTTT.

This clonotype was detected ten times or more. This chain connects TRBV7-9 to TRBJ2-3, with 8 bases aligning to TRBD2. Germline V gene lookup returns CDR1 SEHNR and CDR2 FQNEAQ (reference sequence). CDR3 size: 15 residues. The trim removed 3 bases at V and 4 bases at J, leaving 6 bases unmatched. The DNA for the CDR3 is TGTGCCAGCAGCTTGGGCGGGGGGCCGTCAGATACGCAGTATTTT. Translation gives CASSLGGGPSDTQYF.

Only a few counts were recorded for this clonotype. V and J are TRBV5-1 and TRBJ2-5; tentative D call: TRBD2 (7 bases). Trimming stripped 4 bases from V and 3 bases from J, with 22 bases between. Germline values: CDR1 SGHRS, CDR2 YFSETQ. CDR3 length: 17 amino acids. The CDR3 DNA sequence: TGCGCCAGCAGCGCGGGGGCGGGACACCGGACGGAAGAGACCCAGTACTTC. Its translation: CASSAGAGHRTEETQYF.

V usage is TRBV5-1 and J usage is TRBJ2-1; D is perhaps TRBD1 (5 bases). The CDR3 is 13 amino acids. CDR1 SGHRS and CDR2 YFSETQ come from the germline V gene. V lost 4 bases to trimming and J lost 10 bases, with 15 bases between them. The CDR3 protein is CASSVNRQKEQFF. The CDR3 DNA sequence: TGCGCCAGCAGCGTAAACAGGCAAAAAGAGCAGTTCTTC.